The next 11 T cell receptor beta chains were all read from a single sample in a study of Ad26.COV2.S vaccination and SARS-CoV-2 variants. As to treatment: 15 to 20 received Ad26.COV2.S at low or high dose, single or two shots; five or six received placebo; per-sample allocation not given. It was on day 63 after the first vaccine or placebo injection that samples were taken. The method was immunoSEQ multiplex PCR; TCRdb's version includes in-frame clones alone and lacks a portion of them. The sample consists of fewer than 400,000 clones, about 90% of them appearing once. Sequencing was performed on peripheral blood, taken in a trial of Ad26.COV2.S vaccine versus placebo. The receptors originated from a person aged 18 to 59 who received the Ad26.COV2.S COVID-19 vaccine or a placebo.

The chain employs TRBV6-5 and TRBJ1-2; 8 nucleotides align to TRBD1. Germline values: CDR1 MNHEY, CDR2 SVGAGI. The CDR3 runs to 15 residues. V was clipped by 10 bases and J by 8 bases; unmatched bases: 18. This CDR3 is CATLPSPDRVEGYTF. CDR3 in DNA: TGTGCCACCCTCCCGTCACCGGACAGGGTTGAGGGCTACACCTTC.

The sample holds one count of this clone. The genes are TRBV2 and TRBJ2-3, with TRBD2 identical over 12 bases. The CDR3 is 16 amino acids. Germline V gene data show CDR1 as SNHLY and CDR2 as FYNNEI. J lost 5 bases, V lost 5 bases, and 8 bases had no gene match. The chain's CDR3 is CASSQLAGGRGDTQYF. As DNA, the CDR3 is TGTGCCAGCAGTCAACTAGCGGGGGGAAGGGGAGATACGCAGTATTTT.

The chain is built from TRBV12-3 or TRBV12-4 and TRBJ1-2; D unclear. Trimming took off 4 bases at V and 6 bases at J, with 9 bases between the two ends. The CDR3 spans 12 residues. The CDR3 protein is CASSSVPDGYTF. DNA of the CDR3: TGTGCCAGCAGTTCAGTCCCTGATGGCTACACCTTC.

V usage is TRBV19 and J usage is TRBJ2-7, with D perhaps given as TRBD1 or TRBD2 (6 bases each). Deletions cut 3 bases from V and 5 bases from J, with 14 bases between. This CDR3 region has 14 residues. Germline V lookup: CDR1 LNHDA, CDR2 SQIVND (reference sequence). The CDR3 DNA reads TGTGCCAGTAGTATTGGGGGGCCCCTAAACGAGCAGTACTTC. It is translated as CASSIGGPLNEQYF.

The genes are TRBV4-1 and TRBJ1-5; the match to TRBD1 covers 7 bases. V gave up 4 bases and J gave up 9 bases; unmatched junction bases: 12. Germline assignment: CDR1 MGHRA and CDR2 YSYEKL. The CDR3 spans 15 residues. CDR3 amino acids: CASSPFDRVQAPQHF. The CDR3 nucleotides read TGCGCCAGCAGCCCCTTCGACAGGGTTCAAGCGCCCCAGCATTTT.

This chain connects TRBV11-2 to TRBJ1-2; D unclear. The CDR3 contains 12 residues. Per germline, CDR1 SGHAT and CDR2 FQNNGV. Trimming pared 2 bases from V and 5 bases from J, leaving 6 bases between. CDR3 amino acids: CASSLSEYGYTF. Here the CDR3 DNA reads TGTGCCAGCAGCTTAAGTGAATATGGCTACACCTTC.

The gene calls are TRBV24-1 and TRBJ2-3; 11 bases are shared with TRBD1. The germline V gene has CDR1 KGHDR and CDR2 SFDVKD. With 4 bases clipped from V and 6 bases from J, the junction kept 8 bases outside the gene matches. CDR3 length: 16 amino acids. The CDR3 coding sequence is TGTGCCACCAGTGACCCAGGACAGGGGGCATGGGATACGCAGTATTTT. It is translated as CATSDPGQGAWDTQYF.

The chain is built from TRBV27 and TRBJ2-1, with D tentatively TRBD1 (5 bases). CDR1 MNHEY and CDR2 SMNVEV come from the germline V gene (reference sequence). Between the trimmed V and J ends, which lost 8 bases and 6 bases, there was a span of 11 bases. The CDR3 runs to 12 residues. Written as DNA, the CDR3 is TGTGCCAGCGGTCCAGGGCCCAATGAGCAGTTCTTC. Its translation is CASGPGPNEQFF.

This chain links TRBV28 with TRBJ1-6, with a weak D call TRBD1 (5 bases). CDR3 size: 13 residues. Trimming took off 7 bases at V and 10 bases at J, with 14 bases between the two ends. Germline V gene lookup returns CDR1 MDHEN and CDR2 SYDVKM. DNA for the CDR3: TGTGCCAGCACCCCGACAGTCTACTCACCCCTCCACTTT. Its translation is CASTPTVYSPLHF.

V gene TRBV10-3 combines with J gene TRBJ2-1, with D hard to call. Trimming shortened V by 6 bases and J by 8 bases, and 14 bases separated the two germline ends. Germline V gene data show CDR1 as ENHRY and CDR2 as SYGVKD. This CDR3 is built from 13 residues. CDR3 loop: CAISRPLGDEQFF. DNA for the CDR3: TGTGCCATCAGCCGACCCCTCGGAGATGAGCAGTTCTTC.

The chain couples TRBV9 to TRBJ2-5, with a weak D call TRBD2 (5 bases). V lost 2 bases and J lost 2, with 16 bases in between. Germline V gene lookup returns CDR1 SGDLS and CDR2 YYNGEE. The CDR3 consists of 16 residues. The CDR3 DNA follows: TGTGCCAGCAGCGTGCAATACGGGTCGGGGCAAGAGACCCAGTACTTC. Its translation: CASSVQYGSGQETQYF. The variable domain in full, completed from reference TRBV9 and TRBJ2-5, reads DSGVTQTPKHLITATGQRVTLRCSPRSGDLSVYWYQQSLDQGLQFLIQYYNGEERAKGNILERFSAQQFPDLHSELNLSSLELGDSALYFCASSVQYGSGQETQYFGPGTRLLVL.